This TCR beta chain stems from a study of shared clonotypes between healthy human individuals (TCRdb year 2020). Regarding the study in general: The cohort included three men and a couple of women between 18 and 49 years of age. Blood TCR repertoires of about 5 healthy adults were deeply sequenced to estimate repertoire size and the extent of clonotype sharing between individuals. Each donor's leukapheresis produced roughly between roughly 0.85 and 10 billion PBMCs. Libraries were prepared and TCR repertoires were sequenced by different laboratories using diverse techniques, in order to increase sequencing depth and limit assay-specific biases. For each donor, three plates each were used for CD4 naive and CD4 memory, two plates were used for CD8 naive, and one plate was used for CD8 memory. Broad study findings and their caveats: Only blood was sampled, and tissue TCR repertoires likely differ from those in blood. Rarefaction of sorted-subset datasets indicated incomplete sequencing despite the large sequencing depth. Estimated clonotype richness was generally larger for naive than for memory subsets. Based on pairwise subsampling, the degree of clonotype sharing among donors was expected to be affected by sequencing depth. Sharing across a handful of donors was observed for around 4.8% of naive CD4, about 3.2% of naive CD8, 2.3% of memory CD4, and around 0.4% of memory CD8 clonotypes. Because the study included only a small number of donors, the genetic and exposure-history diversity represented was limited. Compared with non-shared clonotypes, clonotypes shared by all four sorted-subset donors had higher generation probabilities.

Comments on this clone: Its binding antigen is unknown. Nothing much larger sits one base from this clone, and base qualities are not available.

There are 19 amino acids in the CDR3, from cysteine to phenylalanine inclusive. The read is trimmed to its CDR3 DNA, 57 bases read in frame from base 1. The germline ends are 22 bases apart after V is trimmed by 4 bases and J by 0 bases. The germline V gene (reference sequence) provides CDR1 SEHNR and CDR2 FQNEAQ. TCR CDR3 regions were amplified from genomic DNA by multiplex PCR using the deep immunoSEQ assay. Extracted genomic DNA from each cell subset was distributed evenly across all wells of several immunoSEQ 96-well plates, and each plate was treated as a replicate. For sorted subsets, each replicate PCR was loaded with roughly 200 ng genomic DNA, equivalent to 30,000 or so T cell genomes. The purified libraries were quantified using a Qubit 3.0 fluorometer, sized with a Bioanalyzer 2100, and then quantified again using the KAPA Library Quantification kit. Every immunoSEQ 96-well plate was sequenced on a dedicated single-read 150-cycle Illumina NextSeq 550 flow cell. As for the authors' bioinformatics: Because the immunoSEQ output included only junctional sequences and no quality scores, the filtering could not be the same as the filtering used for full-length reads. Sequences were annotated with PyIR, a Python wrapper for IgBLAST v1.9, and V/J genes and CDR3 were assigned using IMGT germline references. Any read was removed if the V/J assignment was weak (E-value above 1e-6), the CDR3 was missing, or the read contained stop codons, out-of-frame junctions, or ambiguous translated residues. A V3J clonotype was defined by an identical inferred V gene, J gene, and CDR3 amino acid sequence. Percentage overlap between repertoires was calculated by dividing the number of shared unique clonotypes by the size of the smaller repertoire. Richness of each repertoire was evaluated using RTK rarefaction, the Chao1 estimator, and Recon v2.1 estimates of unobserved clonotypes. For all TCRbeta clonotypes obtained by the gDNA method from a few donors, generation probabilities were computed with OLGA. TCRdb carries this immuneACCESS record with in-frame sequences only. Its versions omit some clonotypes, under half of them owing to an unresolved V gene in the studies checked, with the rest unexplained. That table is the source of V, J and clone size, and D and trimming were worked out from the DNA. The sample contains under 850,000 clones, 55% to 80% of them found a single time. The ten biggest clones cover more than 1.5% of the sample.

The donors were healthy, HIV-negative adults who had no recently reported acute infections or vaccinations. All donors were Caucasian adults living in Nashville, Tennessee, USA. CD4+ T cells were enriched by magnetic negative selection; naive cells were then positively selected on CD45RA, and the negative fraction formed the memory subset. Blood was collected by leukapheresis, and PBMCs were isolated by Ficoll-Histopaque density gradient centrifugation and then cryopreserved in liquid nitrogen vapor phase. Analytical flow cytometry was used to check the purity and quantity of each magnetically sorted T cell population. Genomic DNA was isolated from each sorted fraction and quantified by UV absorbance on a Nanodrop 2000c.

The chain links TRBV7-9 with TRBJ2-4; the D segment could be TRBD2, given 6 matching bases. The source material was memory CD4+ T cells sorted from blood. Read against the paper, the sample's cell subset or site label means: CD45RA-negative fraction. This clonotype was sampled from a woman in her 30s in good health. The DNA sequence is TGTGCCAGCAGCTCCGGTGGGGACTCCAGTTTAGTAGCCAAAAACATTCAGTACTTC. It specifies CASSSGGDSSLVAKNIQYF.